The 24 T cell receptor beta chains listed next were all sequenced from one sample in a study of blood T cell repertoires in COVID-19. TCRdb's table, derived via immunoSEQ multiplex PCR, lists solely in-frame clones and lacks some. The sample carries about 60,000 clones, 60% to 85% recorded once. The source material was peripheral blood. These receptors were collected from a man under 40 with COVID-19, enrolled during active disease.

V is TRBV19 and J is TRBJ2-1; D remains unclear. The V gene lost 4 bases and the J gene lost 5 bases, with 6 bases spanning the gap. The CDR3 is made up of 12 amino acids. CDR1 is LNHDA and CDR2 is SQIVND in the germline V gene (reference sequence). The CDR3 is CASSNFNNEQFF. The CDR3 DNA is TGTGCCAGTAGTAATTTCAACAATGAGCAGTTCTTC.

The chain joins TRBV5-4 to TRBJ2-5; no clear D gene. Germline CDR1 and CDR2: SGHNT and YYREEE (reference sequence). V was cut by 4 bases and J by 2 bases, with 15 bases left in between. CDR3 size: 15 residues. The CDR3 is CASSLTPKEQETQYF. The CDR3 DNA reads as TGTGCCAGCAGCCTGACACCAAAGGAACAAGAGACCCAGTACTTC.

The rearrangement links TRBV5-1 to TRBJ2-3; 8 nucleotides align to TRBD2. The germline V gene encodes CDR1 SGHRS and CDR2 YFSETQ. The CDR3 runs 14 residues. Germline trimming cut 4 bases from V and 0 bases from J; bases unmatched to any gene: 1. The CDR3 region has the DNA TGCGCCAGCAGCGGCGGGGGGAGCACAGATACGCAGTATTTT. Residues: CASSGGGSTDTQYF.

This clone was detected a few times. This chain connects TRBV30 to TRBJ1-4, with D perhaps TRBD1 (6 bases). The CDR3 extends over 15 amino acids. V shed 3 bases and J shed 6 bases, with 17 bases lying between them. Germline values: CDR1 GTSNPN, CDR2 SVGIG (reference sequence). The CDR3 loop reads CAWRADRDIYEKLFF. In DNA, the CDR3 is TGTGCCTGGAGGGCCGACCGGGACATCTATGAAAAACTGTTTTTT.

V usage is TRBV7-9 and J usage is TRBJ2-7, with 12 nucleotides matching TRBD1. There are 16 residues in the CDR3. Germline V gene lookup returns CDR1 SEHNR and CDR2 FQNEAQ (reference sequence). Losses at the gene ends were 5 bases for V and 6 bases for J; bases not matched to a gene: 11. DNA of the CDR3: TGTGCCAGCAGCCCCTCGGGGGACAGGGGGCGCCCCGAGCAGTACTTC. Its protein is CASSPSGDRGRPEQYF.

This clone turned up a few times. Its ends do not fully match the called genes, so a read error is possible. The chain links TRBV7-7 to TRBJ2-7, with unresolved D. There are 14 residues in the CDR3. Germline CDR1 and CDR2: SSHAT and FNYEAQ (reference sequence). CDR3 DNA: TGTGCTAGCAGCCGAGATATAAGCTCCTACGAGCAGTACTTC. It encodes CASSRDISSYEQYF.

The V and J genes are TRBV29-1 and TRBJ2-7; TRBD1 matches 10 bases. CDR1 SQVTM and CDR2 ANQGSEA come from the germline V gene. This CDR3 contains 13 residues. J gave up 7 bases and V 6 bases, and 9 bases lay outside the gene matches. The CDR3 reads CSVEGQGFGEQYF. The CDR3 DNA sequence: TGCAGCGTAGAGGGACAGGGGTTCGGTGAGCAGTACTTC.

The J gene is TRBJ2-7, the V gene TRBV6-5; a possible D gene is TRBD1 (6 bases). CDR3 length: 12 residues. V lost 10 bases and J lost 4, with 14 bases in between. Germline V lookup: CDR1 MNHEY, CDR2 SVGAGI. The CDR3: CATQGQTYEQYF. The CDR3 region has the DNA TGTGCCACGCAGGGACAAACTTACGAGCAGTACTTC.

The chain links TRBV4-1 to TRBJ2-1; TRBD2 matches at 7 bases. The CDR3 is 14 residues long. Germline values: CDR1 MGHRA, CDR2 YSYEKL. V lost 6 bases, J lost 5 bases, and 7 bases stayed unmatched. Here the CDR3 reads CASRVQRGHNEQFF. Written as DNA, the CDR3 is TGCGCCAGCAGGGTCCAGCGGGGCCACAATGAGCAGTTCTTC.

This clone has a count of ten or more. The chain recombines TRBV18 with TRBJ1-3, with 7 bases fitting TRBD1. V lost 1 base to trimming and J lost 0 bases; unmatched junction nucleotides: 3. The CDR3 is 16 residues long. Germline CDR1 reads KGHSH; CDR2 reads LQKENI. This CDR3 reads CASSPLGQSSGNTIYF. The CDR3 DNA follows: TGTGCCAGCTCACCACTGGGACAGTCCTCTGGAAACACCATATATTTT.

CDR3 nucleotides: TGTGCCAGCAGTCATGGGGGGGCTGATCAGCCCCAGCATTTT. Translating it yields CASSHGGADQPQHF. The chain links TRBV3-1 (or the pseudogene TRBV3-2) to TRBJ1-5; a possible D gene is TRBD1 (6 bases). This CDR3 is built from 14 residues. Germline CDR1 and CDR2: LGHDT and YNNKEL (reference sequence). With 6 bases removed from V and 5 bases from J, the gap between germline ends came to 14 bases.

The chain has TRBV11-2 and TRBJ2-5; 10 bases line up with TRBD2. Per germline, CDR1 SGHAT and CDR2 FQNNGV. The CDR3 covers 15 residues. The J segment lost 5 bases and the V segment lost 5 bases, leaving 8 bases of the junction unmatched. CDR3: CASSPGSGRAETQYF. The CDR3 nucleotides are TGTGCCAGCAGCCCTGGAAGCGGGAGGGCTGAGACCCAGTACTTC.

The CDR3: CASGLRYLAGGIETQYF. CDR3 sequence (DNA): TGTGCTAGTGGTTTGAGATACCTAGCGGGAGGCATAGAGACCCAGTACTTC. The V gene is TRBV12-5, the J gene TRBJ2-5, with TRBD2 matching 11 bases. Looked up from germline, CDR1 is LGHNT and CDR2 is FRNRAP. The CDR3 sequence is 17 residues long. J was trimmed by 4 bases and V by 2 bases; bases with no gene match: 9.

This chain links TRBV29-1 with TRBJ2-7; TRBD2 matches 7 bases. The germline gives CDR1 SQVTM, CDR2 ANQGSEA. The CDR3 has 14 amino acids. Germline trimming cut 4 bases from V and 5 bases from J; bases unmatched to any gene: 11. CDR3 loop: CSVVTGTTFDEQYF. DNA of the CDR3: TGCAGCGTTGTCACCGGGACTACCTTTGACGAGCAGTACTTC.

This clone was counted once. The V call is TRBV7-5, the J call TRBJ2-3; TRBD2, the D gene given by the table, was not confirmed from the DNA. TRBV7-5 is marked as a pseudogene. This CDR3 comprises 19 residues. The chain's CDR3 is CALNSPGSLAGLFTDTQYF. DNA of the CDR3: TGTGCCCTCAACTCACCGGGTTCACTAGCGGGATTATTCACAGATACGCAGTATTTT.

The sample holds a few counts of this clone. V usage is TRBV25-1 and J usage is TRBJ2-7, with D maybe TRBD1 (6 bases). Germline V CDR1 and CDR2: MGHDK, SYGVNS. V lost 3 bases to trimming and J lost 10 bases, with 16 bases between them. The CDR3 sequence is 13 residues long. The CDR3: CASSDVKTGYQYF. CDR3 DNA sequence: TGTGCCAGCAGTGACGTTAAAACAGGGTACCAGTACTTC.

The V call is TRBV25-1, the J call TRBJ1-5, with 10 bases fitting TRBD1. Germline loops: CDR1 MGHDK, CDR2 SYGVNS. The length of the CDR3 is 16 residues. The V and J ends lost 3 bases and 9 bases, in that order; junction bases with no gene match: 11. This CDR3 is CASSEEGQGDGRPQHF. CDR3 DNA: TGTGCCAGCAGTGAGGAAGGACAGGGGGATGGTCGGCCCCAGCATTTT.

The CDR3 DNA reads as TGCGCCAGCAGCCAAGATCTAGCGGTGACCTACGAGCAGTACTTC. Translation gives CASSQDLAVTYEQYF. The chain couples TRBV4-1 to TRBJ2-7, with 7 nucleotides matching TRBD2. Germline CDR1 is MGHRA and CDR2 is YSYEKL. V was clipped by 0 bases and J by 2 bases; unmatched bases: 4. This CDR3 spans 15 amino acids.

The chain has TRBV6-2 or TRBV6-3 and TRBJ2-3; 7 nucleotides align to TRBD2. The CDR3 totals 14 residues. The germline V gene has CDR1 MNHEY and CDR2 SVGEGT. V lost 2 bases and J lost 4; bases outside the gene matches: 3. Here the CDR3 DNA reads TGTGCCAGCAGTTACGCGGGGGAGTCAGATACGCAGTATTTT. Amino acid sequence: CASSYAGESDTQYF.

This clone turned up a few times. The V and J genes are TRBV7-3 and TRBJ1-3, with a tentative D call TRBD1 (6 bases). The CDR3 totals 17 residues. V was pared by 2 bases and J by 4 bases, with 18 bases between. Germline V gives CDR1 SGHTA, CDR2 FQGTGA. DNA for the CDR3: TGTGCCAGCAGCTTAGTGGTAGAGGGGGTGCTCGGAAACACCATATATTTT. This translates into CASSLVVEGVLGNTIYF.

This chain uses TRBV4-1 with TRBJ1-1, with TRBD1 as a possible D gene (5 bases). The V and J ends lost 0 bases and 7 bases respectively, with 12 bases between them. Germline CDR1 MGHRA, CDR2 YSYEKL. This CDR3 has 14 residues. The CDR3 protein is CASSQERGLGEAFF. CDR3 coding DNA: TGCGCCAGCAGCCAAGAAAGGGGCCTTGGTGAAGCTTTCTTT.

This clone was picked up a small number of times. The chain couples TRBV5-4 to TRBJ2-7; D ambiguous. The CDR3 sequence is 12 residues long. Germline-derived CDR1 and CDR2 are SGHNT and YYREEE (reference sequence). Deletions cut 0 bases from V and 7 bases from J, with 8 bases between. CDR3 bases: TGTGCCAGCAGCTTGGAAGCCGGTGAGCAGTACTTC. It translates to CASSLEAGEQYF.

The chain couples TRBV4-1 to TRBJ2-7, with 9 bases fitting TRBD1. CDR1 is MGHRA, CDR2 YSYEKL, per germline. The CDR3 is made up of 14 amino acids. V was clipped by 6 bases and J by 4 bases; unmatched bases: 7. CDR3 loop: CASRSTGGTYEQYF. In nucleotides, the CDR3 is TGCGCCAGCAGGAGCACAGGGGGCACATACGAGCAGTACTTC.

The chain carries TRBV2 and TRBJ1-1; no definite D call. V shed 7 bases and J shed 0 bases, with 12 bases lying between them. Germline V gene sequence: CDR1 SNHLY, CDR2 FYNNEI. The CDR3 totals 14 residues. The DNA of the CDR3 is TGTGCCAGCATGTCCGAGGTTATGAACACTGAAGCTTTCTTT. This encodes CASMSEVMNTEAFF.